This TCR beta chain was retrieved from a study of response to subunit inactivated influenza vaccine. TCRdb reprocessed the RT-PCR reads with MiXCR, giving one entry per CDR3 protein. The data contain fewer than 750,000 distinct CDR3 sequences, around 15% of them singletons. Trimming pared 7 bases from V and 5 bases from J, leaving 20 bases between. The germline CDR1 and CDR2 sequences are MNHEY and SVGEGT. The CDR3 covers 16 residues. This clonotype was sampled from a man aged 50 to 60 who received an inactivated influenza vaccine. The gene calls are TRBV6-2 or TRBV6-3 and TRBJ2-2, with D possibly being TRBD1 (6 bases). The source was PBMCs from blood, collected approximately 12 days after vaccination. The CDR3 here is CASTWDPGQGTGELFF. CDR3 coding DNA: TGTGCCAGCACCTGGGACCCGGGACAAGGGACCGGGGAGCTGTTTTTT.